This T cell receptor (beta chain) was captured in a study of T cell repertoires in cytomegalovirus infection (dated by TCRdb to 2018 to 2020). Regarding the complete study: The HLA type of each donor mattered for the analysis, because public TCR beta signatures pointed to carriage of CMV infection along with the matching HLA type.

The table lists this clonotype with many counts. It has no known antigen specificity. Per-nucleotide qualities are absent, and no much larger clonotype sits a single base away. General conclusions and limits of the study: In both this cohort and an independent cohort of several hundred donors, the cumulative frequency of public TCR beta family members distinguished carriers of CMV infection plus the relevant HLA type. The ex vivo response was dominated by HLA-C-restricted CMV-specific TCR beta clonotypes, and the single most frequent clonotype in two of eight donors was supplied by these HLA-C-restricted clonotypes.

Instrument used: Illumina HiSeq 1500. TCRdb ran its own pipeline on the public reads, namely fastp trimming at Q25 and MiXCR clone calling, and kept in-frame beta chains. Each CDR3 protein gets just one entry, which takes the most common genes and DNA from the rows behind it. This sample is represented by roughly 300,000 distinct CDR3 sequences; more than 20% of them were singletons. The top ten hold approximately 15% of the sample. Including cysteine and phenylalanine, the CDR3 has 12 amino acids. The only DNA kept is the CDR3, 36 bases in frame from the first base. Deletion took 5 bases off V and 1 base off J, with a span of 5 bases between the germline ends. Sequences SGHTA (CDR1) and FQGNSA (CDR2) are obtained from the germline V gene.

The sequence derives from a human donor in good health (CMV status not recorded). Some clones in this sample may be carry-over from other donors' samples. The chain couples TRBV7-2 to TRBJ1-2; no confident D gene assignment can be made. Sequenced sample: PBMCs. The base sequence is TGTGCCAGCAGCCCAGATAACTATGGCTACACCTTC. This yields the protein CASSPDNYGYTF.